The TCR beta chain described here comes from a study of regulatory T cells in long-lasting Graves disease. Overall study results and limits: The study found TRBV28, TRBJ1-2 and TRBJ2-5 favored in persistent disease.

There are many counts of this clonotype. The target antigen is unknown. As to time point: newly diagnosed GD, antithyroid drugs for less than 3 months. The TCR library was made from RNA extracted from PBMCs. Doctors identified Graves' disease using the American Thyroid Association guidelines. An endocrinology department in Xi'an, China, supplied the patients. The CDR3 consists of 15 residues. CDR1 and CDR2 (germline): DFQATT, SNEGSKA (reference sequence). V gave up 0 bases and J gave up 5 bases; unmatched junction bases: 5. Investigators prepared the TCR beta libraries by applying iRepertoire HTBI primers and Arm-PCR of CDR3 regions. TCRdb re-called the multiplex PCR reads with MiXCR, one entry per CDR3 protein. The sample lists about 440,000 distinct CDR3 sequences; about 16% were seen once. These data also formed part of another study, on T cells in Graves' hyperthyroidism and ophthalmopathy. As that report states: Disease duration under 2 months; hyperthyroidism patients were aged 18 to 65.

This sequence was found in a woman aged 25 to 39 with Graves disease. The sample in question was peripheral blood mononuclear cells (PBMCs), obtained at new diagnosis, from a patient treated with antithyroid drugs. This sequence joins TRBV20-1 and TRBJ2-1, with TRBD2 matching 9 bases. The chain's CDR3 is CSARDLAGLDNEQFF. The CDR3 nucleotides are TGCAGTGCTAGAGATCTAGCGGGACTCGACAATGAGCAGTTCTTC.